These 24 T cell receptor beta chains came from one sample sequenced in a study of control samples from healthy donors and cancer patients. TCRdb keeps only in-frame clones here, not all; method: immunoSEQ multiplex PCR. The sample shows 110,000 or so clones, roughly 90% of them seen only once. Sample: blood. These receptors originate from a man in his fifties in good health.

This sequence joins TRBV7-9 and TRBJ2-3; the D gene is possibly TRBD2 (7 bases). Looked up from germline, CDR1 is SEHNR and CDR2 is FQNEAQ (reference sequence). Trimming left V 8 bases short and J 2 bases short, with 14 bases between. The CDR3 is 14 residues long. CDR3 in DNA: TGTGCCAGCGGAAGGGGGGGGGCCACAGATACGCAGTATTTT. Its translation is CASGRGGATDTQYF.

The rearrangement joins TRBV10-3 to TRBJ1-2; D uncertain. The germline V gene encodes CDR1 ENHRY and CDR2 SYGVKD. The CDR3 loop spans 11 amino acids. V was shortened by 5 bases and J by 5 bases, with 6 bases between the two germline ends. CDR3 nucleotide sequence: TGTGCCATCAGTAGCAGTTATGGCTACACCTTC. This encodes CAISSSYGYTF.

As regards this clone: The same CDR3 arises from other DNA sequences in this sample as well. This chain uses TRBV7-2 with TRBJ1-1; D unclear. CDR3 length: 13 residues. Germline CDR1 SGHTA, CDR2 FQGNSA. Trimming stripped 2 bases from V and 2 bases from J, with 6 bases between. Here the CDR3 reads CASSLSANTEAFF. The CDR3 DNA reads TGTGCCAGCAGCTTATCGGCCAACACTGAAGCTTTCTTT.

On this clone: The sample carries other DNA sequences with the same CDR3. The chain joins TRBV28 to TRBJ2-7; D unclear. The CDR3 totals 15 residues. The V gene lost 3 bases and the J gene lost 3 bases, with 15 bases spanning the gap. From germline, CDR1 is MDHEN and CDR2 SYDVKM. The CDR3 sequence is CASSFSPGWSYEQYF. CDR3 in DNA: TGTGCCAGCAGTTTCTCCCCGGGTTGGAGCTACGAGCAGTACTTC.

This chain uses TRBV4-3 with TRBJ1-4; maybe TRBD1 (6 bases). CDR1 is LGHNA and CDR2 is YSLEER in the germline V gene. V was clipped by 5 bases and J by 3 bases, with 16 bases between them. The CDR3 has 16 residues. As DNA, the CDR3 is TGCGCCAGCAGCTCTTCGGCCAGGGGAGCTAATGAAAAACTGTTTTTT. Its translation: CASSSSARGANEKLFF.

This chain connects TRBV19 to TRBJ1-5; weak D call: TRBD1 (5 bases). The CDR3 is 15 amino acids. Trimming took 3 bases from V and 3 from J, leaving 12 bases between them. Germline CDR1 LNHDA, CDR2 SQIVND (reference sequence). The DNA for the CDR3 is TGTGCCAGTAGTATCTCGGCAGGGAACAATCAGCCCCAGCATTTT. Its translation: CASSISAGNNQPQHF.

The chain uses TRBV19 and TRBJ1-2; D possibly corresponds to TRBD1 (6 bases). Trimming stripped 3 bases from V and 3 bases from J, with 14 bases between. The germline V gene has CDR1 LNHDA and CDR2 SQIVND (reference sequence). The CDR3 extends over 15 amino acids. CDR3 amino acids: CASSITGASYYGYTF. CDR3 DNA: TGTGCCAGTAGTATCACGGGGGCTTCGTACTATGGCTACACCTTC. Variable domain in full (rest from reference TRBV19 and TRBJ1-2): DGGITQSPKYLFRKEGQNVTLSCEQNLNHDAMYWYRQDPGQGLRLIYYSQIVNDFQKGDIAEGYSVSREKKESFPLTVTSAQKNPTAFYLCASSITGASYYGYTFGSGTRLTVV.

This chain joins TRBV29-1 and TRBJ1-2, with 8 positions matching TRBD1. The length of the CDR3 is 14 residues. The V and J ends lost 6 bases and 3 bases, in that order; junction bases with no gene match: 9. The germline CDR1 and CDR2 sequences are SQVTM and ANQGSEA. The DNA for the CDR3 is TGCAGCGTCCCCGCCACAGGGGGGTACTATGGCTACACCTTC. Amino acid sequence: CSVPATGGYYGYTF.

The chain recombines TRBV30 with TRBJ1-2; no definite D call. In germline, CDR1 is GTSNPN, CDR2 SVGIG (reference sequence). The CDR3 sequence is 12 residues long. Trimming left V 2 bases short and J 6 bases short, with 10 bases between. DNA for the CDR3: TGTGCCTGGAGTCCCCTTTATAATGGCTACACCTTC. Translated, it gives CAWSPLYNGYTF.

The V call is TRBV5-4, the J call TRBJ1-2, with D possibly being TRBD1 (6 bases). This CDR3 region has 14 residues. The V gene's germline CDR1 is SGHNT and CDR2 YYREEE (reference sequence). Trimming left V 2 bases short and J 4 bases short, with 12 bases between. CDR3: CASSFRGQGYGYTF. The CDR3 coding sequence is TGTGCCAGCAGCTTTCGGGGGCAGGGCTATGGCTACACCTTC.

V is TRBV27 and J is TRBJ2-3, with 8 positions matching TRBD2. Germline trimming cut 5 bases from V and 2 bases from J; bases unmatched to any gene: 15. Germline lookup yields CDR1 MNHEY and CDR2 SMNVEV (reference sequence). The CDR3 is 18 residues long. CDR3 bases: TGTGCCAGCAGTCTTCTCCCCTTTGGTAGCGGGGCCACAGATACGCAGTATTTT. Translation: CASSLLPFGSGATDTQYF.

The count of this clone is one. The chain links TRBV6-5 to TRBJ2-7; D possibly corresponds to TRBD1 (6 bases). Trimming took 7 bases from V and 1 from J, leaving 17 bases between them. Per the germline V gene, CDR1 is MNHEY and CDR2 is SVGAGI. CDR3 size: 15 residues. CDR3 in amino acids: CASTQRIQGSYEQYF. CDR3 in DNA: TGTGCCAGCACCCAGCGTATTCAGGGGTCCTACGAGCAGTACTTC.

J is TRBJ1-2 and V is TRBV6-5, with D perhaps matching TRBD1 (6 bases). Germline V gives CDR1 MNHEY, CDR2 SVGAGI. CDR3 length equals 12 residues. V was shortened by 5 bases and J by 4 bases, with 8 bases between the two germline ends. CDR3 DNA sequence: TGTGCCAGCAGTCCGGACAGCTATGGCTACACCTTC. As protein: CASSPDSYGYTF.

This clone was seen only once. The chain couples TRBV29-1 to TRBJ1-1; the D is unclear. CDR3 length: 11 amino acids. V gave up 5 bases and J gave up 9 bases, with 13 bases separating them. Germline V gives CDR1 SQVTM, CDR2 ANQGSEA. CDR3 bases: TGCAGCGTTTCAGACACCTGGAAAGCTTTCTTT. Encoded protein: CSVSDTWKAFF.

This clone appeared a single time. The rearrangement links TRBV9 to TRBJ1-2; D is ambiguous. The V gene's germline CDR1 is SGDLS and CDR2 YYNGEE. CDR3 size: 14 residues. Trimming left V 0 bases short and J 8 bases short, with 14 bases between. CDR3 region: CASSVVGSGRGYTF. Here the CDR3 DNA reads TGTGCCAGCAGCGTAGTGGGATCCGGTCGCGGCTACACCTTC.

The chain combines TRBV27 with TRBJ1-1; a weak D match, TRBD1 (5 bases). This CDR3 has 17 residues. The germline gives CDR1 MNHEY, CDR2 SMNVEV (reference sequence). V was pared by 2 bases and J by 2 bases, with 18 bases between. Here the CDR3 reads CASSLVWPGRANTEAFF. CDR3 bases: TGTGCCAGCAGTTTAGTTTGGCCGGGACGGGCCAACACTGAAGCTTTCTTT.

This chain joins TRBV2 and TRBJ2-3; perhaps TRBD2 as D (6 bases). The length of the CDR3 is 15 residues. Deletions cut 6 bases from V and 0 bases from J, with 13 bases between. Germline CDR1 SNHLY, CDR2 FYNNEI. The chain's CDR3 is CASRGTVLSTDTQYF. The CDR3 bases are TGTGCCAGCAGGGGGACTGTATTAAGCACAGATACGCAGTATTTT.

The chain combines TRBV4-3 with TRBJ1-1; D may be TRBD1 (5 bases). The CDR3 consists of 15 residues. Per the germline V gene, CDR1 is LGHNA and CDR2 is YSLEER. Trimming removed 4 bases at V and 2 bases at J, with 14 bases between. The CDR3 loop is CASSPAARVNTEAFF. DNA for the CDR3: TGCGCCAGCAGCCCGGCCGCCAGGGTCAACACTGAAGCTTTCTTT.

By share, this clone ranks as hyperexpanded. This chain uses TRBV7-7 with TRBJ2-2, with D perhaps matching TRBD2 (7 bases). Per the germline V gene, CDR1 is SSHAT and CDR2 is FNYEAQ (reference sequence). The length of the CDR3 is 16 residues. V dropped 5 bases and J dropped 2 bases, with 15 bases sitting between them. Here the CDR3 DNA reads TGTGCCAGCAGCGAGAGGGCGGGGGCAAACACCGGGGAGCTGTTTTTT. It is translated as CASSERAGANTGELFF.

The chain combines TRBV4-2 with TRBJ1-1; D unclear. The CDR3 has 13 amino acids. Germline CDR1 LGHNA, CDR2 YNFKEQ. Trimming removed 1 base from V and 1 base from J, with 4 bases in between. CDR3 bases: TGTGCCAGCAGCCAAGGGGAGAACACTGAAGCTTTCTTT. Its translation: CASSQGENTEAFF.

This clone was counted only a few times. The chain links TRBV7-9 to TRBJ1-6; no definite D call. This CDR3 has 17 residues. V shed 0 bases and J shed 10 bases, with 19 bases lying between them. In germline, CDR1 is SEHNR, CDR2 FQNEAQ (reference sequence). CDR3 bases: TGTGCCAGCAGCTTAGCTGACGTGGAAGGGCCAGGCTCACCCCTCCACTTT. Amino acid sequence: CASSLADVEGPGSPLHF.

The chain has TRBV3-1 (or the pseudogene TRBV3-2) and TRBJ1-2; weak D call: TRBD1 (5 bases). The CDR3 is made up of 14 amino acids. Trimming left V 4 bases short and J 3 bases short, with 12 bases between. Germline assignment: CDR1 LGHDT and CDR2 YNNKEL (reference sequence). CDR3: CASSLRGPHYGYTF. CDR3 nucleotide sequence: TGTGCCAGCAGCCTGCGGGGACCTCACTATGGCTACACCTTC.

The chain has TRBV11-2 and TRBJ2-7; TRBD1 matches at 7 bases. The CDR3 covers 13 residues. Germline trimming cut 4 bases from V and 2 bases from J; bases unmatched to any gene: 2. Germline assignment: CDR1 SGHAT and CDR2 FQNNGV. Written as DNA, the CDR3 is TGTGCCAGCAGCTCACAGGGGCCCTACGAGCAGTACTTC. Amino acids: CASSSQGPYEQYF. The variable domain in full, with the rest retrieved from reference TRBV11-2 and TRBJ2-7, is EAGVAQSPRYKIIEKRQSVAFWCNPISGHATLYWYQQILGQGPKLLIQFQNNGVVDDSQLPKDRFSAERLKGVDSTLKIQPAKLEDSAVYLCASSSQGPYEQYFGPGTRLTVT.

This sequence joins TRBV5-1 and TRBJ2-3, with 15 bases that match TRBD2. The germline V gene has CDR1 SGHRS and CDR2 YFSETQ. The CDR3 totals 18 residues. The V gene end was trimmed by 4 bases and the J gene end by 2 bases; junction bases not matched to a gene: 8. Here the CDR3 DNA reads TGCGCCAGCAGCCCCGGACTAGCGGGGGGGACTCTCACAGATACGCAGTATTTT. Translated: CASSPGLAGGTLTDTQYF.